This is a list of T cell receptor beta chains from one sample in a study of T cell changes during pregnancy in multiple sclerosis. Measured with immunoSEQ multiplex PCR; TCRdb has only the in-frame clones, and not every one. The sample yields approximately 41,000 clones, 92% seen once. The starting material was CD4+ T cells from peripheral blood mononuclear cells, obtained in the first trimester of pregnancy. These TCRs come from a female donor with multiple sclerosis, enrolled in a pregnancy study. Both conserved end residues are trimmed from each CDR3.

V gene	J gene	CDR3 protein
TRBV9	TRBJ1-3	ASSVASVSTGLVAGNTIY
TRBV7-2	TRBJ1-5	ASSLSIQGRNQPQH
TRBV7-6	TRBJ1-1	ASSLAGADAF
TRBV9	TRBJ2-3	ASSVAGHFTDTQY
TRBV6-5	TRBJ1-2	ASKGAGLHGYT
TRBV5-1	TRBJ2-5	ASSLGREKETQY
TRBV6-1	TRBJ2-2	ASNLAGVPGELF
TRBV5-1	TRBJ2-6	ASSFGQGAVSGANVLT
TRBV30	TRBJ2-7	AWSVSSFYEQY
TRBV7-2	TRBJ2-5	ASSSYYGEETQY
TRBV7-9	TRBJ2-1	ASSSKSLQGSKHNEQF
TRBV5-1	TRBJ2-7	ASSLALGTGQQYEQY
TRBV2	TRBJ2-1	ASSEASLAGGEEQF
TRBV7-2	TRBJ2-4	ASSLSHSGRAQNIQY
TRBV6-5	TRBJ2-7	ASSRTGAYEQY
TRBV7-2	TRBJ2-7	ASSTRAPFGGAEQY
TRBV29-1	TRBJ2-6	SVFRDTDSGANVLT
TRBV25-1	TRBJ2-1	ASSEGTFRNEQF
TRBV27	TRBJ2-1	ASSLLAGGNDVSPYNEQF
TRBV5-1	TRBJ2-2	ASSNLAGGLNTGELF
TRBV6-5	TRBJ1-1	ASRSGTVTNTEAF
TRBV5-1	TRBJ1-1	ASSLSTANTEAF
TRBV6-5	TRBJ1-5	ASRSRDRDNQPQH
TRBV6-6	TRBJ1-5	ASIRGYSNQPQH
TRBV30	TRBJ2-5	AWSRRDSIQETQY
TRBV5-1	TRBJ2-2	ASSPQAGKNTGELF
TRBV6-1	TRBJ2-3	ASLAESTDTQY
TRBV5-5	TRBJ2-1	ASSLGSSALNEQF
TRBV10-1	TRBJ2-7	TEGGGADEQY
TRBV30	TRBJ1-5	AWRTPDSNQPQH
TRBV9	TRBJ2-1	ASSPRTSANNEQF
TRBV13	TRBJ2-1	ASSFGTSGRAREQF
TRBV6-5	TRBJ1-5	ASRQGVGNQPQH
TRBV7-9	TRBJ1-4	ASSPSRGSSEKLF
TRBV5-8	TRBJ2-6	ASSSGTGLSGANVLT
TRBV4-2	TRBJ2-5	ASSQDPAGGGQETQY
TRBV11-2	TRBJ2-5	ASSLERVQETQY
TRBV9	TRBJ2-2	ASSPGATNTGELF
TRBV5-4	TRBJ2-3	ASSSPSGFPDTQY
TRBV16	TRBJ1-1	ASSRQGLLSNTEAF
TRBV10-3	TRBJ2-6	AISASRGADGANVLT
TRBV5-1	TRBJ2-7	ASSLGDFIAGSYEQY